This T cell receptor beta chain is from a study of T cells expressing NK-cell markers. Of note for this clonotype: The antigen remains unidentified.

Points from the study as a whole: Roughly 6 donors showed dominant NKG2C+ clonotypes comprising about 1.0-7.5% of their CD8+ T cells. Among several donors, these clonotypes also ranked first in the CD3+CD56-NKG2C+ fraction. HCMV specificity of the expanded NKG2C+ T cell clones stayed unclear.

In generating TCR beta cDNA, 5'RACE template switching with UMIs was used. Using the 5' RACE reads, TCRdb records one entry per CDR3 protein without DNA. Its table lists hundreds of thousands of distinct CDR3 sequences. Germline values: CDR1 KGHDR, CDR2 SFDVKD. The CDR3 covers 15 residues. The rearrangement uses TRBV24-1 and TRBJ2-7; TCRdb designates TRBD2, a call that cannot be tested without DNA. The sample taken for sequencing was blood T cells: a sorted CD56 or NKG2C T cell subset, CD4+ or CD8+ T cells, or bulk PBMC T cells (not recorded which). The sequence derives from a woman aged 18 to 69 in good health. CDR3 region: CATSDPRTTTYEQYF.